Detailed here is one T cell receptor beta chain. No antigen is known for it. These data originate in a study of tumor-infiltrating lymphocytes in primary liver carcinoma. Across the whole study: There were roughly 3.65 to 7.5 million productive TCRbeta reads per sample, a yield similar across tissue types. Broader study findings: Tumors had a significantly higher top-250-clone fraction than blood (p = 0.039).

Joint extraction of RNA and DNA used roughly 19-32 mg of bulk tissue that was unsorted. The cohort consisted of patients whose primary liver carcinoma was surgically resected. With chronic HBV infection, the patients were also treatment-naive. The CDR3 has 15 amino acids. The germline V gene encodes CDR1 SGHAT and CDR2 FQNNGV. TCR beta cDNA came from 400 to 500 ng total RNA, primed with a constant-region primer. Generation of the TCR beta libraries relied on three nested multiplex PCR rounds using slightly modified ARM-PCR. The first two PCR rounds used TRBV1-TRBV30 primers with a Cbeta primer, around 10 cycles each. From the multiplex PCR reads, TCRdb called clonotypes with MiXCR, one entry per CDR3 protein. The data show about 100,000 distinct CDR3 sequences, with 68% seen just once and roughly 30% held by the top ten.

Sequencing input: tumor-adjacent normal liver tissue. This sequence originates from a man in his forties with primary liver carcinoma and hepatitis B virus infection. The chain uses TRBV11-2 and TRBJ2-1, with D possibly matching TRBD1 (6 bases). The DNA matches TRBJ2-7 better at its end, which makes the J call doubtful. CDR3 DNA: TGTGCCAGCAGCTTCCACAGGGACGACTACAATGAGCAGTACTTC. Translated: CASSFHRDDYNEQYF.